The source of this T cell receptor (beta chain) is a study of blood T cell repertoires in COVID-19. The data were produced by immunoSEQ multiplex PCR, yet TCRdb's version contains in-frame clones alone and is incomplete. The table includes about 120,000 clones, roughly 76% detected once. This receptor was taken from a human donor in a cohort sampled during active COVID-19. The material sequenced was peripheral blood.

The CDR3 DNA reads TGTGCCAGCAGTCAAATAGCGGGGTCCTTCTACGAGCAGTACTTC. Translated, it gives CASSQIAGSFYEQYF. The gene calls are TRBV7-6 and TRBJ2-7; 8 bases map to TRBD2. V was pared by 6 bases and J by 3 bases, with 10 bases of the junction left unmatched. Per the germline V gene, CDR1 is SGHVS and CDR2 is FNYEAQ. The length of the CDR3 is 15 residues.